This T cell receptor (beta chain) is from a study of T cell repertoires in cytomegalovirus infection. Across the whole study: Indicated by public TCR beta signatures were CMV infection and matching HLA type.

Concerning this clonotype itself: Its antigen is as yet unknown.

Study results and limitations: CMV-specific TCR beta clonotypes restricted by HLA-C dominated the ex vivo response.

One entry per CDR3 protein results from TCRdb running MiXCR on the reads. The sample shows about 740,000 distinct CDR3 sequences, roughly 35% of them seen only once. The CDR3 has 14 amino acids. Looked up from germline, CDR1 is MNHEY and CDR2 is SMNVEV (reference sequence). Unmatched junction bases numbered 6, after V lost 6 bases and J lost 5 bases. The sample comprised PBMCs. The chain is built from TRBV27 and TRBJ1-5; 8 nucleotides line up with TRBD1. This sequence was found in a human donor in good health (CMV status not recorded). Some clones in this sample may be carry-over from other donors' samples. For the CDR3, the DNA is TGTGCCAGCAGGAGGGGACAGGAAGATCAGCCCCAGCATTTT. Amino acids: CASRRGQEDQPQHF.